This T cell receptor beta chain was recorded in a study of radiotherapy plus CTLA-4 blockade in lung cancer (dated by TCRdb to the late 2010s). Concerning the study at large: Objective responses were observed in 15% to 20% of enrolled patients, and disease control was achieved in 25% to 35%. Summary of the overall study and its limitations: Increased serum interferon-beta after radiation, together with early dynamic changes in blood T cell clones, were reported to be the strongest predictors of response. After treatment with radiotherapy and ipilimumab, TCR clones that originated in tumors expanded in peripheral blood.

The receptor library was made with the immunoSEQ multiplex PCR assay. Here the immuneACCESS table is served through TCRdb, limited to in-frame sequences with V and J called. Missing clones are a known gap in these copies; in checked studies unresolved V genes cover under half, and the rest lacks a known reason. Within this sample are about 120,000 clones, with 65% to 85% of them counted one time only. The ten largest clonotypes hold about 5.2% of the sample. The study tested focal radiation therapy combined with CTLA-4 blockade (ipilimumab) in patients with chemo-refractory metastatic non-small-cell lung cancer. To note about this clone: No antigen is known for it. Nothing much larger sits one base from this clone, and base qualities are not available.

The starting material was peripheral blood, obtained from a patient treated with radiotherapy plus ipilimumab. The sequence was collected from a human donor with non-small cell lung cancer who had a partial response to radiotherapy plus ipilimumab.

The CDR3 region has the sequence CASDPSEATYGYTF. The DNA is TGTGCCAGCGATCCCTCGGAGGCTACTTATGGCTACACCTTC. The rearrangement combines TRBV7-9 with TRBJ1-2, with the identity of the D gene unclear. The CDR3 numbers 14 residues from cysteine through phenylalanine. Left in the record is the CDR3 DNA by itself, 42 bases read in frame from the first base. CDR1 and CDR2 were assigned from the germline V gene (reference sequence) as SEHNR and FQNEAQ. V drops 8 bases and J drops 5 bases, leaving 18 bases in between.